A selection of T cell receptor beta chains follows, all from one sample in a study of shared clonotypes between healthy human individuals. Data came from immunoSEQ multiplex PCR; TCRdb stores just in-frame clones and leaves some out. Counted here are 1 million to 1.3 million clones, approximately 80% occurring once; the ten biggest clones make up 0.6% to 0.7%. Material: memory CD4+ T cells from PBMCs. The receptors derive from a man aged 18-30 years in good health. Some clones in this sample may be carry-over from other donors' samples. Both conserved end residues are part of each CDR3. A D gene is named only where the DNA matches it firmly. Clone size is shown for a subset of rows, as once, few, many or a class of expanded clone.

d_call	v_call	clone_size	j_call	cdr3_nt	cdr3_aa
NA	TRBV7-8	NA	TRBJ2-5	TGTGCCAGCAGCCGGAGTGAGGGTAACCAAGAGACCCAGTACTTC	CASSRSEGNQETQYF
TRBD1	TRBV4-2	NA	TRBJ2-2	TGTGCCAGCAGCCAAGAGCCCGGTGACAGGGTGACCGGGGAGCTGTTTTTT	CASSQEPGDRVTGELFF
NA	TRBV6-1	NA	TRBJ2-1	TGTGCCAGCAATAGGGGACTCGACTTATACAATGAGCAGTTCTTC	CASNRGLDLYNEQFF
NA	TRBV5-1	NA	TRBJ2-7	TGCGCCAGCAGCTCAGGTCCGTCCTACGAGCAGTACTTC	CASSSGPSYEQYF
NA	TRBV30	NA	TRBJ2-7	TGTGCCTGGAGCAAGGGACGGAACTACGAGCAGTACTTC	CAWSKGRNYEQYF
TRBD2	TRBV11-3	NA	TRBJ2-1	TGTGCCAGCAGCCTGGGCGGGAGTAGTGGCGATGAGCAGTTCTTC	CASSLGGSSGDEQFF
NA	TRBV6-5	once	TRBJ2-7	TGTGCCAGCAGTCTGGGGCGAGAGCAGTACTTC	CASSLGREQYF
NA	TRBV28	many	TRBJ1-2	TGTGCCAGCAGTTTCTGGGTGACACGGGGGGACTATGGCTACACCTTC	CASSFWVTRGDYGYTF
NA	TRBV7-9	many	TRBJ1-4	TGTGCCAGCAGCTTAGTAGTGGAGCGGGCTAATGAAAAACTGTTTTTT	CASSLVVERANEKLFF
NA	TRBV27	NA	TRBJ2-3	TGTGCCAGCAGGGAGTTCGGCACAGATACGCAGTATTTT	CASREFGTDTQYF
TRBD2	TRBV6-1	NA	TRBJ2-1	TGTGCCAGCAGTGAATCTAGCGGGAGTTACAATGAGCAGTTCTTC	CASSESSGSYNEQFF
TRBD2	TRBV5-1	NA	TRBJ2-2	TGCGCCAGTGGACTAGCGGGAGGGTACACCGGGGAGCTGTTTTTT	CASGLAGGYTGELFF
NA	TRBV7-2	NA	TRBJ2-1	TGTGCCAGCAGCGCAACAGGTCGAACTAGCTCCTACAATGAGCAGTTCTTC	CASSATGRTSSYNEQFF
NA	TRBV10-3	once	TRBJ1-4	TGTGCCATCAGTGAGGAAAGGAAGACTAATGAAAAACTGTTTTTT	CAISEERKTNEKLFF
NA	TRBV9	NA	TRBJ2-3	TGTGCCAGCAGCGCCGCAGACGGGACTTACACAGATACGCAGTATTTT	CASSAADGTYTDTQYF
NA	TRBV19	NA	TRBJ2-4	TGTGCCAGTAGTAATGTGGGAGCCAAAAACATTCAGTACTTC	CASSNVGAKNIQYF
NA	TRBV15	NA	TRBJ1-1	TGTGCCACCAGCAGAGGACAGTTAAAGAACACTGAAGCTTTCTTT	CATSRGQLKNTEAFF
NA	TRBV21-1	once	TRBJ2-2	TGTGCCAGCGACCCATCCGGGGCCTGCACCGGGGAGCTGTTTTTT	CASDPSGACTGELFF
NA	TRBV5-4	once	TRBJ2-1	TGTGCCAGCAGCGAGATGGGGGGTACCTACAATGAGCAGTTCTTC	CASSEMGGTYNEQFF
TRBD1	TRBV29-1	NA	TRBJ2-5	TGCAGCGCCACAGGGGGCGTAGAGACCCAGTACTTC	CSATGGVETQYF
NA	TRBV21-1	NA	TRBJ1-5	TGTGCCAGCAGCAAAGAGGGAGGGACCGGGAAGGGCCGAGCGAGCAATCAGCCCCAGCATTTT	CASSKEGGTGKGRASNQPQHF
NA	TRBV9	many	TRBJ2-3	TGTGCCAGCAGCGTACGTGGGACCGGCACAGATACGCAGTATTTT	CASSVRGTGTDTQYF
NA	TRBV14	NA	TRBJ2-1	TGTGCCAGCAGCCCTTTGGGGTCACGGTCCCAGTTCTTC	CASSPLGSRSQFF
NA	TRBV7-2	NA	TRBJ1-2	TGTGCCAGCAGCCTCAGGGAGGGTGGCTACACCTTC	CASSLREGGYTF
NA	TRBV18	NA	TRBJ2-3	TGTGCCAGCTCACCGCAACAGGGCACAGATACGCAGTATTTT	CASSPQQGTDTQYF
NA	TRBV18	NA	TRBJ2-7	TGTGCCAGCTCACCCAACCTCCCTTACAGCTCCTACGAGCAGTACTTC	CASSPNLPYSSYEQYF
TRBD1	TRBV28	NA	TRBJ1-2	TGTGCCAGCAGGCCACAGGGGGCGTTTAACTATGGCTACACCTTC	CASRPQGAFNYGYTF
TRBD1	TRBV6-1	NA	TRBJ2-7	TGTGCCAGCAGCCGGGACAGGGGATCCTACGAGCAGTACTTC	CASSRDRGSYEQYF
NA	TRBV5-6	NA	TRBJ1-2	TGTGCCAGCAGCTTGGGCGGGGATGGCTACACCTTC	CASSLGGDGYTF
TRBD2	TRBV2	NA	TRBJ2-1	TGTGCCAGCAGCGTATTGGGACTAGCGGACAATGAGCAGTTCTTC	CASSVLGLADNEQFF
NA	TRBV7-7	once	TRBJ2-7	TGTGCCAGCAGCCAAGACAGGAGCTCCTACGAGCAGTACTTC	CASSQDRSSYEQYF
NA	TRBV5-4	few	TRBJ1-2	TGTGCCAGCAGGGATGGACAGACCTCCTATGGCTACACCTTC	CASRDGQTSYGYTF
TRBD2	TRBV19	NA	TRBJ2-1	TGTGCCAGCCGACCGGGGGGGGTGCATGAGCAGTTCTTC	CASRPGGVHEQFF
NA	TRBV19	few	TRBJ2-7	TGTGCCAGTAGACGGACTGATACCTACGAGCAGTACTTC	CASRRTDTYEQYF
NA	TRBV19	few	TRBJ1-5	TGTGCCAGTAGTACAGGGTGGAATCAGCCCCAGCATTTT	CASSTGWNQPQHF
TRBD1	TRBV28	NA	TRBJ2-7	TGTGCCAGCAGCATAACAGGGGGCGCGCAGGAGCAGTACTTC	CASSITGGAQEQYF
TRBD2	TRBV7-3	NA	TRBJ2-2	TGTGCCAGCAGCCCCGGACTAGCGGGATGGATTAACACCGGGGAGCTGTTTTTT	CASSPGLAGWINTGELFF
NA	TRBV5-6	NA	TRBJ2-3	TGTGCCAGCAGCTCACAGACGACAGATACGCAGTATTTT	CASSSQTTDTQYF